This T cell receptor (beta chain) was captured in a study of shared clonotypes between healthy human individuals (dated by TCRdb to 2018 to 2021). For context, the study as a whole: The cohort included three men and a couple of women between 18 and 49 years of age. Blood TCR repertoires of roughly 5 healthy adults were deeply sequenced to estimate repertoire size and the extent of clonotype sharing between individuals. For each donor, three plates each were used for CD4 naive and CD4 memory, two plates were used for CD8 naive, and one plate was used for CD8 memory. To increase sequencing depth and limit assay-specific biases, different laboratories used diverse techniques to prepare libraries and sequence TCR repertoires. Per donor, leukapheresis produced somewhere between about 0.94 and 8.9 billion PBMCs.

The paper as a whole reports these results and caveats: Naive subsets generally had larger estimated clonotype richness than memory subsets. Compared with non-shared clonotypes, clonotypes shared by all four sorted-subset donors had higher generation probabilities. Pairwise subsampling led to the expectation that sequencing depth would affect the degree of clonotype sharing among donors. Incomplete sequencing was indicated by rarefaction of sorted-subset datasets, despite the large sequencing depth. Sampling was restricted to blood, and TCR repertoires in tissue are likely to differ from TCR repertoires in blood. The small number of donors limited the genetic and exposure-history diversity represented. Sharing across a few donors was observed for about 5% of naive CD4, 3.5% of naive CD8, over 2% of memory CD4, and about 0.38% of memory CD8 clonotypes.

TCR CDR3 regions were amplified from genomic DNA by multiplex PCR using the deep immunoSEQ assay. For each cell subset, the extracted genomic DNA was distributed evenly across all wells of several immunoSEQ 96-well plates, and each plate served as one replicate. For sorted subsets, 200 to 250 ng genomic DNA, equal to 30,000 or so T cell genomes, was loaded into each replicate PCR. Purified libraries were quantified with a Qubit 3.0 fluorometer, sized on a Bioanalyzer 2100, and re-quantified with the KAPA Library Quantification kit. Each immunoSEQ 96-well plate was sequenced on its own single-read 150-cycle Illumina NextSeq 550 flow cell. In the authors' own workflow: Because only junctional sequences without quality scores were contained in the immunoSEQ output, filtering matching that applied to full-length reads could not be performed. To assign V/J genes and CDR3, sequences were annotated against IMGT germline references using PyIR, a Python wrapper for IgBLAST v1.9. Reads with weak V/J assignments (E-value above 1e-6), missing CDR3, stop codons, out-of-frame junctions, or ambiguous translated residues were removed. A V3J clonotype was defined by an identical inferred V gene, J gene, and CDR3 amino acid sequence. Percentage overlap between repertoires was computed as shared unique clonotypes divided by the size of the smaller repertoire. Richness of each repertoire was evaluated using RTK rarefaction, the Chao1 estimator, and Recon v2.1 estimates of unobserved clonotypes. For all TCRbeta clonotypes obtained by the gDNA method from a handful of donors, generation probabilities were computed with OLGA. TCRdb holds this immuneACCESS table with in-frame rearrangements only. Some clones are missing; in checked studies, unresolved V genes explain under half, and the rest has no known cause. V and J calls plus clone size are reproduced from that table; the DNA served to infer D and trimming. For this sample the table gives over a million clones, of which about three quarters were detected only once. Roughly 1.4% of the sample lies in the top ten.

The germline V gene provides CDR1 MNHEY and CDR2 SVGAGI. The CDR3 covers 15 residues, taking in both the cysteine and the phenylalanine. Only CDR3 DNA remains: 45 bases, in frame from the first base. Clipping removes 5 bases from V and 3 bases from J, with 8 as the unmatched junction base count. The donors were healthy, HIV-negative adults with no recently reported acute infections or vaccinations. Every donor was a Caucasian adult living in Nashville, Tennessee, USA. CD4+ T cells were enriched through magnetic negative selection, after which naive cells were positively selected on CD45RA and the remaining negative fraction served as the memory subset. Blood was obtained by leukapheresis, after which PBMCs were separated by Ficoll-Histopaque density gradient centrifugation and cryopreserved in liquid nitrogen vapor phase. Purity and quantity of every magnetically sorted T cell population were checked by analytical flow cytometry. Genomic DNA was isolated from each sorted fraction and quantified by UV absorbance on a Nanodrop 2000c.

Comment on this clone: Which antigen it targets is not known. Base qualities were left out, and no much larger clone turns up one base away.

The specimen was memory CD4+ T cells sorted from blood. What the cell subset or site label conveys for this sample: CD45RA-negative fraction. This receptor was taken from a man aged 18 to 30 in good health. The sequence is built from TRBV6-5 and TRBJ2-7, with TRBD2 matching 9 junction bases. The encoded CDR3 is CASSPTGLALYEQYF. The base sequence is TGTGCCAGCAGTCCCACCGGACTAGCGCTCTACGAGCAGTACTTC.